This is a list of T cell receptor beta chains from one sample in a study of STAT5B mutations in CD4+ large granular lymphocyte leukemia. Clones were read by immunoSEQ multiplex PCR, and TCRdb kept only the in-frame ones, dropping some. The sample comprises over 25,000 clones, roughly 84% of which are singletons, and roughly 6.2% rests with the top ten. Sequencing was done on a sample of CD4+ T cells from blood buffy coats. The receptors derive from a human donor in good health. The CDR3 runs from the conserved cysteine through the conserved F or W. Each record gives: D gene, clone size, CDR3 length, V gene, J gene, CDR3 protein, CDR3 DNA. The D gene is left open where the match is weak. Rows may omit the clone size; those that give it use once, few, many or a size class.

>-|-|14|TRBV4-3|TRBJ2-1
CASSLGQSINEQFF
TGCGCCAGCAGCCTCGGACAATCGATAAATGAGCAGTTCTTC
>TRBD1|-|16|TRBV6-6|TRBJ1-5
CASSSPGTGTNQPQHF
TGTGCCAGCAGTTCCCCCGGGACAGGGACCAATCAGCCCCAGCATTTT
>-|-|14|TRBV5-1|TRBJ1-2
CASSLGGPRRGYTF
TGCGCCAGCAGCCTGGGTGGCCCTCGCCGAGGCTACACCTTC
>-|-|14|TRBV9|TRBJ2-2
CASTPTLIPGELFF
TGTGCCAGCACCCCCACCCTTATTCCCGGGGAGCTGTTTTTT
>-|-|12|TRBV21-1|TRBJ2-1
CARMTLTGEQFF
TGTGCCAGGATGACATTGACGGGTGAGCAGTTCTTC
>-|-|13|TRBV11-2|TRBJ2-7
CASSSFRGYEQYF
TGTGCCAGCAGCTCGTTCAGGGGCTACGAGCAGTACTTC
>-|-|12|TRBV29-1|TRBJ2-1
CSVGTETNEQFF
TGCAGCGTTGGTACGGAGACCAATGAGCAGTTCTTC
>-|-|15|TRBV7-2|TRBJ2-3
CASSFNGAEGDTQYF
TGTGCCAGCAGCTTCAACGGGGCAGAGGGGGATACGCAGTATTTT
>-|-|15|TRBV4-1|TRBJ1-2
CASSQVGGEGYGYTF
TGCGCCAGCAGCCAAGTTGGGGGCGAAGGCTATGGCTACACCTTC
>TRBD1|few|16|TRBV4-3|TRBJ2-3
CASSQDHRGRPDTQYF
TGCGCCAGCAGCCAGGACCACAGGGGGCGTCCAGATACGCAGTATTTT
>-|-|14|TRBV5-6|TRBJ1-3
CASSLSGQGNTIYF
TGTGCCAGCAGCTTGTCGGGACAAGGAAACACCATATATTTT
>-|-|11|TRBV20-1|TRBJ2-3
CSARDRGTQYF
TGCAGTGCTAGAGATCGAGGTACGCAGTATTTT
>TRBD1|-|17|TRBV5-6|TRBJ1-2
CASSLDMNRGVNYGYTF
TGTGCCAGCAGCTTGGATATGAACAGGGGAGTAAACTATGGCTACACCTTC
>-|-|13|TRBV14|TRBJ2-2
CASRGRDTGELFF
TGTGCCAGCAGAGGACGGGACACCGGGGAGCTGTTTTTT
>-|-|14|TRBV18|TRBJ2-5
CASSRDRFLETQYF
TGTGCCAGCTCACGAGACAGATTTTTGGAGACCCAGTACTTC
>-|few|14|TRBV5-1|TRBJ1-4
CASSLWDPGSKLFF
TGCGCCAGCAGCTTGTGGGATCCGGGGTCGAAACTGTTTTTT
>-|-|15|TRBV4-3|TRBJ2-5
CASSQVRAGLWAQYF
TGCGCCAGCAGCCAAGTGAGGGCCGGACTTTGGGCCCAGTACTTC
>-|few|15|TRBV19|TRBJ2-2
CASSGGGRNTGELFF
TGTGCCAGTAGTGGAGGGGGCCGGAACACCGGGGAGCTGTTTTTT
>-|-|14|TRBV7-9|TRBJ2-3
CASSQTTSTDTQCF
TGTGCCAGCAGCCAGACTACTAGCACAGATACGCAGTGTTTT
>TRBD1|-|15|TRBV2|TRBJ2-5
CASSYMRTGQETQYF
TGTGCCAGCAGTTATATGCGGACAGGGCAAGAGACCCAGTACTTC
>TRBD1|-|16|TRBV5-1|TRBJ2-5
CASSLGSGTGVETQYF
TGCGCCAGCAGCTTGGGGTCCGGGACAGGGGTGGAGACCCAGTACTTC
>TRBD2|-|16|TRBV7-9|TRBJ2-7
CASSLGGAGSSYEQYF
TGTGCCAGCAGCTTAGGGGGAGCGGGGAGCTCCTACGAGCAGTACTTC
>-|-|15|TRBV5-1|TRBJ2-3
CASSLDGASTDTQYF
TGCGCCAGCAGCTTGGACGGAGCTAGCACAGATACGCAGTATTTT
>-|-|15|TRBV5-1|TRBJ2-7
CASSLEGISYYEQYF
TGCGCCAGCAGCTTGGAAGGGATATCCTATTACGAGCAGTACTTC
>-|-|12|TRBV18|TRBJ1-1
CASSPPLAEAFF
TGTGCCAGCTCACCACCACTGGCTGAAGCTTTCTTT
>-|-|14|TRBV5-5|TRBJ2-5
CASSHEQGRETQYF
TGTGCCAGCAGCCACGAACAGGGGAGGGAGACCCAGTACTTC
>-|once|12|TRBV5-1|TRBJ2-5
CASSLDQETQYF
TGCGCCAGCAGCTTGGATCAAGAGACCCAGTACTTC
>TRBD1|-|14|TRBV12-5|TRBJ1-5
CASGLDAGGQSQHF
TGTGCTAGTGGTTTGGACGCGGGGGGACAGTCCCAGCATTTT
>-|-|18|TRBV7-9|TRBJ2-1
CASSSVISRSVPYNEQFF
TGTGCCAGCAGCTCGGTTATTTCCAGGTCTGTCCCCTACAATGAGCAGTTCTTC
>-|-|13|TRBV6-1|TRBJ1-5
CASRAYSNQPQHF
TGTGCCAGCAGGGCATATAGCAATCAGCCCCAGCATTTT
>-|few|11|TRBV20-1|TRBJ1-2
CSATERGGYTF
TGCAGTGCCACAGAACGCGGAGGCTACACCTTC
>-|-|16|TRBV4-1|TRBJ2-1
CASSQDPIRGAGEQFF
TGCGCCAGCAGCCAAGATCCAATCCGGGGGGCTGGTGAGCAGTTCTTC
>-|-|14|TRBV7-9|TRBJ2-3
CASSLVARTDTQYF
TGTGCCAGCAGCTTAGTGGCGCGCACAGATACGCAGTATTTT